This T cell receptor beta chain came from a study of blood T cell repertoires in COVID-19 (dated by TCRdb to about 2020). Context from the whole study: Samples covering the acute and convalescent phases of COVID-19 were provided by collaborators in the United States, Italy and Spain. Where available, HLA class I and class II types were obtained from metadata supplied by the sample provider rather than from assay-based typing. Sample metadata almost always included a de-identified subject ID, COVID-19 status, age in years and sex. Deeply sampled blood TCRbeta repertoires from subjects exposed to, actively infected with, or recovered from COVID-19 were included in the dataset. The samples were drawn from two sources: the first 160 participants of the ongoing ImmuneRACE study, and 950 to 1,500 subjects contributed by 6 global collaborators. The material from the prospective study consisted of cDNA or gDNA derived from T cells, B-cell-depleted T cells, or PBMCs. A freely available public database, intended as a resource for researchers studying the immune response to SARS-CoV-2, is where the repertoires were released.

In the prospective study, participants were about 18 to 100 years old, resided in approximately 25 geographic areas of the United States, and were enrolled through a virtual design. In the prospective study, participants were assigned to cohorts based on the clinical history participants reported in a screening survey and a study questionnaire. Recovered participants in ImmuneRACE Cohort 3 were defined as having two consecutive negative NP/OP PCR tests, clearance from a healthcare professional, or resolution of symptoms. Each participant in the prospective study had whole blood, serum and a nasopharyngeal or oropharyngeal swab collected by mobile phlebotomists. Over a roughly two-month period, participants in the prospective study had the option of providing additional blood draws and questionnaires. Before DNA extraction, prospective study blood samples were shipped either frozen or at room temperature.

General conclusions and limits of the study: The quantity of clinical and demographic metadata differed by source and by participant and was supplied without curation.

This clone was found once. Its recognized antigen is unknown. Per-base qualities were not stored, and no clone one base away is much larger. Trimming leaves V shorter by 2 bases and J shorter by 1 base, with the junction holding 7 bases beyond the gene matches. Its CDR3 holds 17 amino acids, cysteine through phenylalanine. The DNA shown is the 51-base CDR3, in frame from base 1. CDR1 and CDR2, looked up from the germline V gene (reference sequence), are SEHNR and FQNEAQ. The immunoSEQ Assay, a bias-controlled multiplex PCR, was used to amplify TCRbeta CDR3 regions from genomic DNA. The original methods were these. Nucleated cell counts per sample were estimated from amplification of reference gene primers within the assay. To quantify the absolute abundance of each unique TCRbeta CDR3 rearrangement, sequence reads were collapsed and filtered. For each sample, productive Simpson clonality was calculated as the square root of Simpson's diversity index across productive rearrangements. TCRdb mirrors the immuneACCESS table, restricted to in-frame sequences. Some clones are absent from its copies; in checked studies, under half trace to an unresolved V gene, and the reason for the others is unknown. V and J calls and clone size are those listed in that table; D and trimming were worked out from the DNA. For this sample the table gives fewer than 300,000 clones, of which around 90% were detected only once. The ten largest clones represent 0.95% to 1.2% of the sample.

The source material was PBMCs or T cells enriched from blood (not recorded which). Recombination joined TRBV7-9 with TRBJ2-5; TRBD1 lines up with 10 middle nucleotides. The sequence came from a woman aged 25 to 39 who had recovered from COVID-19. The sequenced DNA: TGTGCCAGCAGCTTAAATCCGGACAGGGGGAGCCAAGAGACCCAGTACTTC. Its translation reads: CASSLNPDRGSQETQYF.